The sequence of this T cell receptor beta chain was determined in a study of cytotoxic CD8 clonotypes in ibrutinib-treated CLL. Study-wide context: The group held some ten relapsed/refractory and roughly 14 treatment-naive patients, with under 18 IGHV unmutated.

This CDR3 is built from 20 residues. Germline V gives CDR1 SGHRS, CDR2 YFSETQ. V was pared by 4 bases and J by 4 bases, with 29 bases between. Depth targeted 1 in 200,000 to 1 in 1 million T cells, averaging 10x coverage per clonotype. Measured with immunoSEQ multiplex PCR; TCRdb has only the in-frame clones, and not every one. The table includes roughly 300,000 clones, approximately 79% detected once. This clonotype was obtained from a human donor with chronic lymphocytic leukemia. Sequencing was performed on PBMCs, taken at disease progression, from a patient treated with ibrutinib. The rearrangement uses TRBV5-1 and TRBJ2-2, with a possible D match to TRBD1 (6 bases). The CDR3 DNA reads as TGCGCCAGCAGCCGACAGGAACTGACGCCTGACTCTACGGGCACCGGGGAGCTGTTTTTT. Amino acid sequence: CASSRQELTPDSTGTGELFF.